This T cell receptor (beta chain) was captured by sequencing in a study of T cells after yellow fever vaccination. TCRdb analysed the 5' RACE reads with MiXCR anew, one entry per CDR3 protein. The sample comprises some 97,000 distinct CDR3 sequences, roughly 5.2% of which are singletons, and about 38% rests with the top ten. This clonotype was picked up many times. The CDR3 totals 14 residues. The V gene lost 1 base and the J gene lost 4 bases, with 11 bases spanning the gap. Germline V gene lookup returns CDR1 SQVTM and CDR2 ANQGSEA. V is TRBV29-1 and J is TRBJ2-1; possibly TRBD2 for D (6 bases). This receptor was obtained from a man younger than 35 who received the YFV17D yellow fever vaccine. Specimen: CD8+ T cells sorted from PBMCs, collected 10 days after the yellow fever booster vaccination. CDR3 region: CSVEVEGWYNEQFF. The CDR3 DNA sequence: TGCAGCGTTGAAGTGGAGGGTTGGTACAATGAGCAGTTCTTC.